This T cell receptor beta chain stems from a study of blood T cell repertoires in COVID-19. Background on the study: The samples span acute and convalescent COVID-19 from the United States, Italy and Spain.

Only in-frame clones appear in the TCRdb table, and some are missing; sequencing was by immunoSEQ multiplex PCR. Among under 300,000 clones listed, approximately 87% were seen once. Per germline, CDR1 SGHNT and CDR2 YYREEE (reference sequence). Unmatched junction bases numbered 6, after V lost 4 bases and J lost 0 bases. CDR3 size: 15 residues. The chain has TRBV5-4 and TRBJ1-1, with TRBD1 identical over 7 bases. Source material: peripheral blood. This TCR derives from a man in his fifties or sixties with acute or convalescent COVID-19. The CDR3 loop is CASSPKGTVNTEAFF. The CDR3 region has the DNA TGTGCCAGCAGCCCGAAAGGGACAGTGAACACTGAAGCTTTCTTT.